The following is a T cell receptor beta chain sequence with its context. It lacks a known antigen. No qualities accompany the bases; no much larger clone lies one base away. The germline V gene provides CDR1 SGHVS and CDR2 FQNEAQ. V sheds 5 bases and J sheds 5 bases, leaving 13 bases between their ends. The CDR3 spans 14 residues, from the cysteine through the phenylalanine. Only the CDR3 portion is preserved as DNA: 42 bases, with reading frame beginning at the first base. On a MiSeq, deep resolution sequencing aimed for a depth between 1 in 1 million and 1 in 200,000 T cells, with each clonotype covered approximately 9.2x on average. The immunoSEQ hsTCRB Kit was used to generate the TCR beta libraries. Per the source publication's procedure: ImmunoSEQ Data Assistant and ImmunoSEQ Analyzer were used for data analysis, and V, D and J genes were assigned according to IMGT definitions. Clonality, which ranges from 0 to 1, was calculated by subtracting the normalized Shannon entropy of productive rearrangement frequencies from one. Only overrepresented clonotypes making up at least 0.05% of each patient's repertoire were included in the public clonotype analysis. About twelve age-matched healthy donor repertoires from immuneACCESS were used as controls for clonality. TCRdb carries this immuneACCESS record with in-frame sequences only. Its versions omit some clonotypes, under half of them owing to an unresolved V gene in the studies checked, with the rest unexplained. From that table come the V and J calls and clone size; the DNA was used to work out D and trimming. The sample table lists a few hundred thousand clones, around 66% of them with a count of one. Just under 6.5% of the sample lies in the top ten.

This record belongs to a study of cytotoxic CD8 clonotypes in ibrutinib-treated CLL (TCRdb year 2021). At the level of the whole study: The cohort had about a dozen relapsed/refractory and 15 treatment-naive patients; 17 to 18 were IGHV unmutated. Responses were partial in around 25 patients and complete in 2; after median around 72 months follow-up, about 14 stayed in remission and some twelve progressed. Samples at response were collected after a median of about twelve months of treatment, with a range of about 6 to 40 months. Samples averaged 255,043 productive templates and around 91,000 productive rearrangements. Longitudinal samples were obtainable from about 30% of the 86 participants in the trial. Cryopreserved peripheral blood mononuclear cells were collected at three points: before therapy, at response, and at either sustained remission or disease progression. All remission and progressive disease samples were collected while patients were still receiving ibrutinib. Findings and caveats that apply to the study as a whole: Lymph node repertoires were not examined, and the timing of sampling was not matched between patients in sustained remission and those whose disease progressed. Public clonotypes were rare and either shrank or stayed stable during treatment, and the rise in clonality at ibrutinib response reflected expansion of private clonotypes. At ibrutinib response clonality went up, during sustained remission it held steady, and at progression it dropped back toward baseline. At baseline, clonality was higher than in age-matched healthy donors and showed a strong correlation with circulating CD8+ T-cell counts.

Around 1.8 micrograms of genomic DNA were extracted from cryopreserved PBMCs for TCR beta library preparation. Longitudinal blood samples from CLL patients on ibrutinib monotherapy were analyzed using high-throughput TCR beta sequencing. The patients were enrolled in a single-center, open-label phase 2 trial of ibrutinib monotherapy. The sequence was collected from a human donor with chronic lymphocytic leukemia. This receptor chain uses TRBV7-8 and TRBJ2-1, with the D gene not confidently named. The input for sequencing was PBMCs, taken after 36 months of ibrutinib treatment. The CDR3 protein: CASSVLDRDNEQFF. The DNA reads TGTGCCAGCAGCGTCCTCGACCGGGACAATGAGCAGTTCTTC.